What follows are 17 T cell receptor beta chains derived from one specimen sequenced in a study of T cell changes during pregnancy in multiple sclerosis. Repertoires were generated with immunoSEQ multiplex PCR, while TCRdb's copy carries only in-frame clones and drops some. Here the sample spans tens of thousands of clones, around 91% being singletons. Sequencing used peripheral blood, obtained in the third trimester of pregnancy. The receptors were gathered from a female donor in good health, enrolled as a control in a pregnancy study.

V is TRBV5-5 and J is TRBJ1-2, with unresolved D. The CDR3 sequence is 12 residues long. The germline gives CDR1 SGHKS, CDR2 YYEKEE (reference sequence). Trimming stripped 4 bases from V and 6 bases from J, with 10 bases between. The CDR3 sequence: CASSDRQDGYTF. In nucleotides, the CDR3 is TGTGCCAGCAGCGACCGACAAGATGGCTACACCTTC.

The chain employs TRBV6-5 and TRBJ2-1; D may be TRBD2 (6 bases). This CDR3 is built from 14 residues. The V end lost 6 bases, the J end lost 4 bases, and 13 bases lay between the germline ends. In germline, CDR1 is MNHEY, CDR2 SVGAGI. CDR3 loop: CASRSGLTYNEQFF. For the CDR3, the DNA is TGTGCCAGCAGATCGGGACTTACTTACAATGAGCAGTTCTTC.

J is TRBJ1-2 and V is TRBV28, with D possibly TRBD1 on 6 matching bases. The length of the CDR3 is 14 residues. Germline V gene data show CDR1 as MDHEN and CDR2 as SYDVKM. Trimming shortened V by 3 bases and J by 3 bases, and 11 bases separated the two germline ends. In DNA form, the CDR3 reads TGTGCCAGCAGTTTGGCGTGGGGGCACTATGGCTACACCTTC. Its protein is CASSLAWGHYGYTF.

The J gene is TRBJ1-1, the V gene TRBV10-3; TRBD1 might be the D (5 bases). This CDR3 contains 15 residues. The germline CDR1 and CDR2 sequences are ENHRY and SYGVKD. With 2 bases removed from V and 2 bases from J, the gap between germline ends came to 12 bases. This chain's CDR3 is CAISEQGWGNTEAFF. The CDR3 nucleotides read TGTGCCATCAGTGAGCAGGGATGGGGAAACACTGAAGCTTTCTTT.

The chain is built from TRBV27 and TRBJ1-3; no reliable D call. CDR1 and CDR2 from the germline V gene are MNHEY and SMNVEV (reference sequence). CDR3 length equals 15 residues. V was clipped by 6 bases and J by 0 bases, with 12 bases between them. Written as DNA, the CDR3 is TGTGCCAGCAGCCCCCTGTGGAGCTCTGGAAACACCATATATTTT. It translates to CASSPLWSSGNTIYF.

The chain combines TRBV7-8 with TRBJ2-7; D may be TRBD1 (6 bases). The germline gives CDR1 SGHVS, CDR2 FQNEAQ. Deletions cut 5 bases from V and 2 bases from J, with 19 bases between. This CDR3 region has 16 residues. The CDR3 nucleotides read TGTGCCAGCAGCCCGACCTCCGGGACATGGACCTACGAGCAGTACTTC. Translated, it gives CASSPTSGTWTYEQYF.

The rearrangement links TRBV18 to TRBJ2-3; D is uncertain. Germline CDR1 is KGHSH and CDR2 is LQKENI. V was cut by 5 bases and J by 0 bases, with 12 bases left in between. CDR3 size: 15 residues. This chain's CDR3 is CASSDGDISTDTQYF. In nucleotides, the CDR3 is TGTGCCAGCTCAGACGGAGATATTAGCACAGATACGCAGTATTTT.

The DNA for the CDR3 is TGTGCCAGCAGTCCCGGACAGGAAGGTGGCTACACCTTC. Amino acid sequence: CASSPGQEGGYTF. The chain joins TRBV28 to TRBJ1-2; 7 bases are shared with TRBD1. Germline loops: CDR1 MDHEN, CDR2 SYDVKM. V lost 5 bases and J lost 7; bases outside the gene matches: 7. The CDR3 has 13 amino acids.

V and J are TRBV29-1 and TRBJ2-5; D is possibly TRBD1 (5 bases). The CDR3 contains 12 residues. Trimming shortened V by 7 bases and J by 3 bases, and 12 bases separated the two germline ends. Germline CDR1 SQVTM, CDR2 ANQGSEA. The CDR3 is CSGYRSEETQYF. In nucleotides, the CDR3 is TGCAGCGGCTACAGGTCCGAAGAGACCCAGTACTTC.

The chain combines TRBV6-1 with TRBJ1-4; D remains unclear. This CDR3 is built from 15 residues. The germline CDR1 and CDR2 sequences are MNHNS and SASEGT. Trimming took off 2 bases at V and 7 bases at J, with 14 bases between the two ends. The DNA of the CDR3 is TGTGCCAGCAGTGAACAGCCTTCATCGGGTGAAAAACTGTTTTTT. Its protein is CASSEQPSSGEKLFF.

The chain links TRBV5-6 to TRBJ1-1; D ambiguous. The ends were cut back, 4 bases at V and 3 bases at J, with 22 bases in the middle. This CDR3 contains 17 residues. The V gene's germline CDR1 is SGHDT and CDR2 YYEEEE. In DNA form, the CDR3 reads TGTGCCAGCAGCGAAGCCTCGTGGGCAGAGGGCCACACTGAAGCTTTCTTT. It codes for CASSEASWAEGHTEAFF.

The DNA for the CDR3 is TGTGCCAGCAGCTTCGGGTTAGCGGGCCACAATGAGCAGTTCTTC. It specifies CASSFGLAGHNEQFF. This chain uses TRBV5-4 with TRBJ2-1; 7 bases are a match to TRBD2. The CDR3 totals 15 residues. V shed 2 bases, J shed 5 bases, and the junction held 7 bases outside the gene matches. Germline CDR1 reads SGHNT; CDR2 reads YYREEE (reference sequence).

V gene TRBV19 combines with J gene TRBJ2-2; 8 nucleotides line up with TRBD2. V lost 7 bases, J lost 2 bases, and 9 bases stayed unmatched. Looked up from germline, CDR1 is LNHDA and CDR2 is SQIVND (reference sequence). The CDR3 is made up of 16 amino acids. The CDR3 region has the DNA TGTGCCAGTACCAAGAAGCGGGGGTCCAACACCGGGGAGCTGTTTTTT. Residues: CASTKKRGSNTGELFF.

In this sample, this clone turned up a few times. For the CDR3, the DNA is TGCGCCAGCAGCCTGGGGGTTAGCTTCAACACCGGGGAGCTGTTTTTT. Its protein product is CASSLGVSFNTGELFF. The chain links TRBV5-1 to TRBJ2-2; perhaps D is TRBD1 or TRBD2 (5 bases each). V dropped 4 bases and J dropped 2 bases, with 15 bases sitting between them. This CDR3 is built from 16 residues. The V gene's germline CDR1 is SGHRS and CDR2 YFSETQ.

V usage is TRBV7-6 and J usage is TRBJ2-7; 7 bases map to TRBD1. V dropped 4 bases and J dropped 7; count of bases not matched to a gene: 13. This CDR3 comprises 15 residues. CDR1 is SGHVS, CDR2 FNYEAQ, per germline. The CDR3 sequence: CASSSWDSKGREQYF. The CDR3 nucleotides read TGTGCCAGCAGCTCCTGGGACAGTAAAGGAAGGGAGCAGTACTTC.

To note about this clone: One junction end does not reproduce the germline sequence, and a read error may be involved. The chain combines TRBV18 with TRBJ2-3; D unclear. This CDR3 has 16 amino acids. Germline CDR1 reads KGHSH; CDR2 reads LQKENI. CDR3 DNA: TGTGCCAGCTCCCCACTTCAGATCCCTAGCACAGATACGCAGTATTTT. This codes for CASSPLQIPSTDTQYF.

The V gene is TRBV5-1, the J gene TRBJ2-5; TRBD1 matches 10 bases. V lost 0 bases, J lost 5 bases, and 7 bases stayed unmatched. Germline CDR1 SGHRS, CDR2 YFSETQ. CDR3 length equals 16 residues. The CDR3 sequence is CASSLAPGQGMETQYF. As DNA, the CDR3 is TGCGCCAGCAGCTTGGCACCGGGACAGGGGATGGAGACCCAGTACTTC. The whole variable domain, remainder taken from reference TRBV5-1 and TRBJ2-5, is KAGVTQTPRYLIKTRGQQVTLSCSPISGHRSVSWYQQTPGQGLQFLFEYFSETQRNKGNFPGRFSGRQFSNSRSEMNVSTLELGDSALYLCASSLAPGQGMETQYFGPGTRLLVL.